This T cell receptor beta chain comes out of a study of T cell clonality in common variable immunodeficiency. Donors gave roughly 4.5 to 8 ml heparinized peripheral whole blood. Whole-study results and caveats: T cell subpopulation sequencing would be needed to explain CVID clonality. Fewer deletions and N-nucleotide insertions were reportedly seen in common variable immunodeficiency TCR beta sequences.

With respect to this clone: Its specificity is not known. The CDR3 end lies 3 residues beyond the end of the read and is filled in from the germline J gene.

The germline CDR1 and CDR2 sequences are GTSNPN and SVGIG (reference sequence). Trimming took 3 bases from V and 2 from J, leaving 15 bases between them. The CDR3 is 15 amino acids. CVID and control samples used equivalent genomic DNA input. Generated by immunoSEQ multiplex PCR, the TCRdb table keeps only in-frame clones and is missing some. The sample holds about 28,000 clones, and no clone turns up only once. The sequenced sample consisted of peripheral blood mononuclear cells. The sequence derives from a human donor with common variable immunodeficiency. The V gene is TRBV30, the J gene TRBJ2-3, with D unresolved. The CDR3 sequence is CAWSSSLSATDTQYF. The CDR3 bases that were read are TGTGCCTGGAGCTCCTCCCTGAGCGCCACAGATACG.